Sequencing of this T cell receptor (beta chain) was carried out in a study of shared clonotypes between healthy human individuals. Overall study results and limits: Clonotype sharing across donors was expected to vary with sequencing depth. A small donor pool kept down the genetic and exposure-history diversity that was represented.

Note on this clone: As yet, its antigen is unknown.

Sorted subsets were amplified in replicate PCRs using 150 to 250 ng DNA, roughly 30,000 T cell genomes. TCRdb's table, derived via immunoSEQ multiplex PCR, lists solely in-frame clones and lacks some. The sample includes roughly 700,000 clones, 80% to 95% of them seen just once. This CDR3 region has 14 residues. With 3 bases clipped from V and 4 bases from J, the junction kept 6 bases outside the gene matches. Germline-derived CDR1 and CDR2 are KGHSH and LQKENI. The receptor was derived from a man aged 18 to 35 in good health. Some clones in this sample may be carry-over from other donors' samples. This chain connects TRBV18 to TRBJ2-7; TRBD1 matches at 7 bases. The sample consisted of memory CD8+ T cells from PBMCs. Subset denoted: CD45RO+ cells pooled with CCR7-negative TemRA cells. The CDR3 sequence: CASSPETGYYEQYF. In DNA form, the CDR3 reads TGTGCCAGCTCACCCGAGACAGGGTATTACGAGCAGTACTTC.